These 28 T cell receptor beta chains share one sample of origin, sequenced in a study of long-term antiretroviral therapy in people with HIV. This was the immunoSEQ v3.0 assay at survey level. Clones were read by immunoSEQ multiplex PCR, and TCRdb kept only the in-frame ones, dropping some. The sample yields over 40,000 clones, less than 95% seen once. This material consisted of unsorted PBMCs, taken roughly 9.4 years after starting antiretroviral therapy. Receptors were obtained from a man aged 25-45 years with HIV.

The chain couples TRBV19 to TRBJ1-5; 7 bases map to TRBD1. Germline V gives CDR1 LNHDA, CDR2 SQIVND (reference sequence). The length of the CDR3 is 16 residues. V shed 5 bases, J shed 6 bases, and the junction held 13 bases outside the gene matches. DNA for the CDR3: TGTGCCAGTAGTGCGACAGGGACTCCTTCGCCTCAGCCCCAGCATTTT. This sequence encodes CASSATGTPSPQPQHF. Supplemented by reference TRBV19 and TRBJ1-5, the full variable domain reads DGGITQSPKYLFRKEGQNVTLSCEQNLNHDAMYWYRQDPGQGLRLIYYSQIVNDFQKGDIAEGYSVSREKKESFPLTVTSAQKNPTAFYLCASSATGTPSPQPQHFGDGTRLSIL.

CDR3: CASSREGWNTEAFF. The CDR3 nucleotides are TGTGCCAGCAGCAGAGAGGGTTGGAACACTGAAGCTTTCTTT. The J gene is TRBJ1-1, the V gene TRBV6-1, with no clear D. The V gene's germline CDR1 is MNHNS and CDR2 SASEGT. There are 14 residues in the CDR3. V lost 6 bases and J lost 1, with 12 bases in between.

The CDR3 nucleotides read TGTGCCAGCAGCTCGTGGATGGAGATCTCTGGAAACACCATATATTTT. Its protein is CASSSWMEISGNTIYF. The rearrangement links TRBV7-9 to TRBJ1-3, with D unclear. This CDR3 region has 16 residues. Per the germline V gene, CDR1 is SEHNR and CDR2 is FQNEAQ (reference sequence). V shed 4 bases and J shed 0 bases, with 13 bases lying between them.

The V and J genes are TRBV19 and TRBJ1-4; D uncertain. Trimming shortened V by 3 bases and J by 7 bases, and 9 bases separated the two germline ends. The CDR3 has 13 amino acids. Germline V gene sequence: CDR1 LNHDA, CDR2 SQIVND (reference sequence). CDR3 protein: CASSMVQLEKLFF. CDR3 DNA sequence: TGTGCCAGTAGTATGGTACAACTTGAAAAACTGTTTTTT. The whole variable domain, remainder taken from reference TRBV19 and TRBJ1-4, is DGGITQSPKYLFRKEGQNVTLSCEQNLNHDAMYWYRQDPGQGLRLIYYSQIVNDFQKGDIAEGYSVSREKKESFPLTVTSAQKNPTAFYLCASSMVQLEKLFFGSGTQLSVL.

The chain carries TRBV2 and TRBJ1-4; D is undetermined. The CDR3 runs 13 residues. Per germline, CDR1 SNHLY and CDR2 FYNNEI. Trimming pared 4 bases from V and 8 bases from J, leaving 11 bases between. CDR3 nucleotide sequence: TGTGCCAGCAGTGGAACCGAGAGCGAAAAACTGTTTTTT. The encoded protein is CASSGTESEKLFF. The full variable domain, completed using reference TRBV2 and TRBJ1-4, is EPEVTQTPSHQVTQMGQEVILRCVPISNHLYFYWYRQILGQKVEFLVSFYNNEISEKSEIFDDQFSVERPDGSNFTLKIRSTKLEDSAMYFCASSGTESEKLFFGSGTQLSVL.

V usage is TRBV10-1 and J usage is TRBJ2-3; 8 positions match TRBD2. Germline CDR1 reads WNHNN; CDR2 reads SYGVQD (reference sequence). The V gene end was trimmed by 0 bases and the J gene end by 0 bases; junction bases not matched to a gene: 5. This CDR3 region has 17 residues. CDR3 region: CASSESVVAGSTDTQYF. Here the CDR3 DNA reads TGCGCCAGCAGTGAGTCGGTCGTAGCGGGGAGCACAGATACGCAGTATTTT.

The chain couples TRBV14 to TRBJ2-6, with TRBD1 matching over 10 bases. The CDR3 contains 18 residues. CDR1 SGHDN and CDR2 FVKESK come from the germline V gene. V lost 3 bases to trimming and J lost 3 bases; unmatched junction nucleotides: 8. CDR3 region: CASSHPGQGTVGANVLTF. Written as DNA, the CDR3 is TGTGCCAGCAGCCATCCGGGACAGGGGACAGTTGGGGCCAACGTCCTGACTTTC.

The gene calls are TRBV7-6 and TRBJ1-1, with D possibly matching TRBD1 (6 bases). V shed 2 bases and J shed 0 bases, with 19 bases lying between them. CDR3 size: 18 residues. Germline V gives CDR1 SGHVS, CDR2 FNYEAQ. This CDR3 reads CASSLPKGGRGVNTEAFF. The CDR3 region has the DNA TGTGCCAGCAGCTTACCCAAAGGGGGGCGAGGGGTGAACACTGAAGCTTTCTTT.

The table lists this clone with a count of one. CDR3 sequence: CASSENRVKAFF. The DNA for the CDR3 is TGTGCCAGCAGTGAGAACAGGGTCAAAGCTTTCTTT. V and J are TRBV2 and TRBJ1-1; weak D call: TRBD1 (6 bases). CDR1 SNHLY and CDR2 FYNNEI come from the germline V gene. CDR3 length: 12 residues. V lost 3 bases and J 9 bases, leaving 11 bases between the germline ends. Combining the CDR3 with reference TRBV2 and TRBJ1-1 gives the whole variable domain EPEVTQTPSHQVTQMGQEVILRCVPISNHLYFYWYRQILGQKVEFLVSFYNNEISEKSEIFDDQFSVERPDGSNFTLKIRSTKLEDSAMYFCASSENRVKAFFGQGTRLTVV.

The CDR3 DNA is TGTGCCAGTAGTATGAGGGCCTATAATGAAAAACTGTTTTTT. This sequence encodes CASSMRAYNEKLFF. The rearrangement links TRBV19 to TRBJ1-4; D is ambiguous. Germline CDR1 and CDR2: LNHDA and SQIVND (reference sequence). CDR3 length: 14 amino acids. V shed 3 bases and J shed 4 bases, with 9 bases lying between them.

The V call is TRBV29-1, the J call TRBJ1-1; D unresolved. The CDR3 loop spans 13 amino acids. Germline V CDR1 and CDR2: SQVTM, ANQGSEA. Trimming shortened V by 4 bases and J by 13 bases, and 22 bases separated the two germline ends. The CDR3 protein is CSVVGQLGEIVFF. The CDR3 region has the DNA TGCAGCGTTGTAGGGCAGCTTGGGGAAATTGTTTTCTTT.

CDR3 in DNA: TGTGCCAGCATGAGGACGGCTAACTATGGCTACACCTTC. Translated: CASMRTANYGYTF. V and J are TRBV6-1 and TRBJ1-2; D is unresolved. Trimming pared 7 bases from V and 0 bases from J, leaving 9 bases between. The CDR3 loop spans 13 amino acids. Germline CDR1 is MNHNS and CDR2 is SASEGT.

This chain connects TRBV7-2 to TRBJ1-5, with TRBD1 matching 7 bases. Trimming cost V 2 bases and J 1 base; bases outside gene matches: 2. Germline V CDR1 and CDR2: SGHTA, FQGNSA. The CDR3 extends over 15 amino acids. The CDR3: CASSLTRGSNQPQHF. As DNA, the CDR3 is TGTGCCAGCAGCTTAACCAGGGGGAGCAATCAGCCCCAGCATTTT.

CDR3 sequence reads: CASSLGSWGNTEAFF. The CDR3 DNA is TGTGCCAGCAGCTTGGGATCTTGGGGGAACACTGAAGCTTTCTTT. The rearrangement links TRBV5-5 to TRBJ1-1; unclear D gene. Germline loops: CDR1 SGHKS, CDR2 YYEKEE (reference sequence). The CDR3 is made up of 15 amino acids. Between the trimmed V and J ends, which lost 0 bases and 1 base, there was a span of 10 bases.

The CDR3, as DNA: TGTGCCACCAGCAGAGACTGGGGGCGGGGGGCAGATACGCAGTATTTT. This translates into CATSRDWGRGADTQYF. This chain uses TRBV15 with TRBJ2-3, with 8 bases lining up with TRBD2. Germline CDR1 is LNHNV and CDR2 is YYDKDF (reference sequence). The CDR3 length is 16 residues. V was clipped by 0 bases and J by 4 bases; unmatched bases: 6.

The J gene is TRBJ1-5, the V gene TRBV19; 7 nucleotides line up with TRBD1. From germline, CDR1 is LNHDA and CDR2 SQIVND (reference sequence). The CDR3 is 14 residues long. The ends lost 5 bases at V and 2 bases at J; junction bases unmatched: 3. The DNA of the CDR3 is TGTGCCAGTAGTCCTACAGGGGGCAATCAGCCCCAGCATTTT. This translates into CASSPTGGNQPQHF.

V gene TRBV11-2 combines with J gene TRBJ1-2; a weak D match, TRBD1 (6 bases). CDR1 and CDR2 from the germline V gene are SGHAT and FQNNGV. The germline V and J ends were trimmed by 4 bases and 8 bases, with 14 bases remaining between them. The CDR3 length is 13 residues. CDR3 amino acids: CASSSLGGKGYTF. The CDR3 DNA reads as TGTGCCAGCAGCTCGCTAGGGGGGAAAGGCTACACCTTC. Combining the CDR3 with reference TRBV11-2 and TRBJ1-2 gives the whole variable domain EAGVAQSPRYKIIEKRQSVAFWCNPISGHATLYWYQQILGQGPKLLIQFQNNGVVDDSQLPKDRFSAERLKGVDSTLKIQPAKLEDSAVYLCASSSLGGKGYTFGSGTRLTVV.

In DNA form, the CDR3 reads TGTGCCAGCAGTAACCGGGCCTATGGCTACACCTTC. This codes for CASSNRAYGYTF. The rearrangement uses TRBV6-1 and TRBJ1-2, with D uncertain. Per germline, CDR1 MNHNS and CDR2 SASEGT. CDR3 size: 12 residues. Trimming pared 5 bases from V and 4 bases from J, leaving 8 bases between.

This clone was observed a single time. The chain combines TRBV19 with TRBJ1-4; D is ambiguous. V lost 8 bases and J lost 0, with 7 bases in between. CDR1 LNHDA and CDR2 SQIVND come from the germline V gene (reference sequence). The CDR3 runs 13 residues. The CDR3 sequence is CASAATTNEKLFF. DNA of the CDR3: TGTGCCAGTGCAGCTACAACTAATGAAAAACTGTTTTTT.

CDR3 loop: CASGTVETGELFF. CDR3 in DNA: TGCGCCAGTGGGACAGTCGAGACCGGGGAGCTGTTTTTT. This chain uses TRBV10-1 with TRBJ2-2, with 7 bases fitting TRBD1. There are 13 residues in the CDR3. Trimming removed 9 bases from V and 5 bases from J; junction bases left unmatched: 6. CDR1 WNHNN and CDR2 SYGVQD come from the germline V gene (reference sequence).

The chain links TRBV18 to TRBJ1-1; possible D gene TRBD1, 5 bases. This CDR3 is 13 amino acids long. Trimming shortened V by 5 bases and J by 4 bases, and 11 bases separated the two germline ends. CDR1 and CDR2 (germline): KGHSH, LQKENI. The CDR3 bases are TGTGCCAGCTCAGCTACAGGTTCCACTGAAGCTTTCTTT. This translates into CASSATGSTEAFF. The full variable domain, with the rest looked up from reference TRBV18 and TRBJ1-1, is NAGVMQNPRHLVRRRGQEARLRCSPMKGHSHVYWYRQLPEEGLKFMVYLQKENIIDESGMPKERFSAEFPKEGPSILRIQQVVRGDSAAYFCASSATGSTEAFFGQGTRLTVV.

This chain uses TRBV7-9 with TRBJ2-1; 14 positions agree with TRBD2. This CDR3 contains 15 residues. J was trimmed by 8 bases and V by 5 bases; bases with no gene match: 5. Germline V gene lookup returns CDR1 SEHNR and CDR2 FQNEAQ (reference sequence). The CDR3, as DNA: TGTGCCAGCAGCCGACTAGCGGGGGGGCGGTATGAGCAGTTCTTC. Its protein is CASSRLAGGRYEQFF. The full variable domain, with the rest looked up from reference TRBV7-9 and TRBJ2-1, is DTGVSQNPRHKITKRGQNVTFRCDPISEHNRLYWYRQTLGQGPEFLTYFQNEAQLEKSRLLSDRFSAERPKGSFSTLEIQRTEQGDSAMYLCASSRLAGGRYEQFFGPGTRLTVL.

The chain employs TRBV28 and TRBJ1-5; the D gene is possibly TRBD1 (6 bases). The germline CDR1 and CDR2 sequences are MDHEN and SYDVKM. Deletions cut 5 bases from V and 0 bases from J, with 14 bases between. CDR3 length equals 16 residues. CDR3 bases: TGTGCCAGCAGTCCGCTGGACAGCAATAGCAATCAGCCCCAGCATTTT. This translates into CASSPLDSNSNQPQHF. The complete variable domain, with remaining parts taken from reference TRBV28 and TRBJ1-5, reads DVKVTQSSRYLVKRTGEKVFLECVQDMDHENMFWYRQDPGLGLRLIYFSYDVKMKEKGDIPEGYSVSREKKERFSLILESASTNQTSMYLCASSPLDSNSNQPQHFGDGTRLSIL.

The rearrangement links TRBV6-5 to TRBJ1-1; D perhaps matches TRBD1 (6 bases). Germline values: CDR1 MNHEY, CDR2 SVGAGI. Trimming took off 0 bases at V and 5 bases at J, with 16 bases between the two ends. CDR3 length: 16 amino acids. The CDR3: CASSYSPPGEKTEAFF. CDR3 DNA: TGTGCCAGCAGTTACTCCCCACCAGGGGAGAAAACTGAAGCTTTCTTT.

The chain links TRBV5-1 to TRBJ2-3; 9 nucleotides line up with TRBD1. Germline assignment: CDR1 SGHRS and CDR2 YFSETQ. After removal of 1 base from V and 3 bases from J, the junction contained 3 bases not matched to a gene. There are 15 residues in the CDR3. CDR3: CASSLWGQGTDTQYF. The CDR3 DNA sequence: TGCGCCAGCAGCTTGTGGGGACAGGGTACAGATACGCAGTATTTT.

This chain links TRBV6-5 with TRBJ1-2, with 12 nucleotides matching TRBD1. The ends lost 6 bases at V and 2 bases at J; junction bases unmatched: 4. Germline CDR1 reads MNHEY; CDR2 reads SVGAGI. The CDR3 sequence is 15 residues long. DNA for the CDR3: TGTGCCAGCAGCCGGGACAGGGGGCAGAACTATGGCTACACCTTC. This sequence encodes CASSRDRGQNYGYTF.

This clone was observed once. The chain joins TRBV18 to TRBJ2-3; 11 positions agree with TRBD2. V shed 3 bases, J shed 6 bases, and the junction held 5 bases outside the gene matches. Looked up from germline, CDR1 is KGHSH and CDR2 is LQKENI. CDR3 size: 15 residues. Written as DNA, the CDR3 is TGTGCCAGCTCACCGACTAGCGGGGACGAGGATACGCAGTATTTT. It specifies CASSPTSGDEDTQYF.

This CDR3 is CASSPLPGQSVSYEQYF. The CDR3, as DNA: TGCGCCAGCAGCCCTCTTCCGGGACAGAGTGTCTCCTACGAGCAGTACTTC. The V gene is TRBV5-1, the J gene TRBJ2-7; 7 positions agree with TRBD1. From germline, CDR1 is SGHRS and CDR2 YFSETQ. With V trimmed by 4 bases and J by 0 bases, 13 bases remained unmatched. The CDR3 extends over 17 amino acids. Based on the CDR3 plus reference TRBV5-1 and TRBJ2-7, the full variable domain is KAGVTQTPRYLIKTRGQQVTLSCSPISGHRSVSWYQQTPGQGLQFLFEYFSETQRNKGNFPGRFSGRQFSNSRSEMNVSTLELGDSALYLCASSPLPGQSVSYEQYFGPGTRLTVT.